A selection of T cell receptor beta chains follows, all from one sample in a study of cytomegalovirus exposure and HLA in healthy donors. Only in-frame clones appear in the TCRdb table, and some are missing; sequencing was by immunoSEQ multiplex PCR. The sample has about 73,000 clones; roughly 96% are singletons. Specimen: PBMCs. The origin of the receptors is a man aged 18 to 29 in good health and CMV-seronegative. CDR3s include the opening cysteine and the closing phenylalanine or tryptophan. A D gene is named only where the DNA matches it firmly. Size is stated for part of the rows, as once, few or many counts, or as a class when the clone is expanded.

NA	TRBD1	TRBV27	TRBJ2-7	CASSLWDSSYEQYF	TGTGCCAGCAGTTTATGGGACAGCTCCTACGAGCAGTACTTC
NA	TRBD2	TRBV5-1	TRBJ2-3	CASSSGETSGGTDTQYF	TGCGCCAGCAGCTCGGGGGAGACTAGCGGGGGCACAGATACGCAGTATTTT
NA	NA	TRBV5-6	TRBJ1-1	CASSPRPGVGTEAFF	TGTGCCAGCAGCCCCCGGCCAGGGGTGGGCACTGAAGCTTTCTTT
NA	TRBD2	TRBV4-2	TRBJ2-1	CASSQYTGGQNEQFF	TGTGCCAGCAGCCAATATACGGGGGGGCAGAATGAGCAGTTCTTC
NA	TRBD1	TRBV5-4	TRBJ2-7	CASRQGSQEQYF	TGTGCCAGCAGACAGGGGAGCCAGGAGCAGTACTTC
NA	NA	TRBV5-6	TRBJ2-5	CASGAGQTQYF	TGTGCCAGCGGGGCAGGGCAGACCCAGTACTTC
few	TRBD1	TRBV29-1	TRBJ1-6	CSVRTGVDSPLHF	TGCAGCGTCAGAACAGGGGTGGATTCACCCCTCCACTTT
NA	NA	TRBV7-9	TRBJ1-3	CASSRHSSGNTIYF	TGTGCCAGCAGCCGACATAGCTCTGGAAACACCATATATTTT
NA	NA	TRBV27	TRBJ1-1	CASSPGMRTEAFF	TGTGCCAGCAGTCCGGGGATGAGGACTGAAGCTTTCTTT
NA	NA	TRBV5-5	TRBJ1-2	CASSEDSLFNYGYTF	TGTGCCAGCAGCGAAGACAGCCTTTTTAACTATGGCTACACCTTC
NA	NA	TRBV19	TRBJ2-1	CASSIAGGRYNEQFF	TGTGCCAGTAGTATAGCGGGGGGCCGCTACAATGAGCAGTTCTTC
NA	NA	TRBV21-1	TRBJ1-3	CASSNFRCPKSLSGNTIYF	TGTGCCAGCAGCAATTTCCGGTGTCCCAAGTCTCTCTCTGGAAACACCATATATTTT
NA	TRBD1	TRBV6-6	TRBJ2-1	CASRRQGQRYGEFF	TGTGCCAGCAGACGACAGGGCCAACGTTATGGGGAGTTCTTC
few	TRBD1	TRBV2	TRBJ1-1	CASIPTGSTEAFF	TGTGCCAGCATCCCGACAGGGTCCACTGAAGCTTTCTTT
NA	NA	TRBV7-2	TRBJ1-1	CASSRGHTNTEAFF	TGTGCCAGCAGCCGCGGACACACTAACACTGAAGCTTTCTTT
few	TRBD2	TRBV29-1	TRBJ2-3	CSAAPLAGGTDTQYF	TGCAGCGCCGCACCCTTGGCGGGGGGCACAGATACGCAGTATTTT
NA	NA	TRBV29-1	TRBJ1-6	CSVEDGQGKPLHF	TGCAGCGTTGAAGATGGGCAGGGTAAACCCCTCCACTTT
NA	NA	TRBV30	TRBJ1-2	CAWSTNIYGYTF	TGTGCCTGGAGTACAAACATCTATGGCTACACCTTC
NA	TRBD1	TRBV18	TRBJ1-1	CASSRQGGGEAFF	TGTGCCAGCTCCCGACAGGGAGGTGGTGAAGCTTTCTTT
NA	NA	TRBV28	TRBJ1-2	CASSRRDINYGYTF	TGTGCCAGCAGTCGCCGGGATATTAACTATGGCTACACCTTC
NA	NA	TRBV7-8	TRBJ2-7	CASSLLGTSYEQYF	TGTGCCAGCAGCTTACTCGGGACTTCCTACGAGCAGTACTTC
NA	TRBD2	TRBV14	TRBJ2-1	CASSRRASGGREQFF	TGTGCCAGCAGCCGTCGGGCTAGCGGGGGGAGGGAGCAGTTCTTC
NA	NA	TRBV5-4	TRBJ2-7	CASSSRWSGEQYF	TGTGCCAGCAGCTCGAGATGGTCGGGCGAGCAGTACTTC
NA	NA	TRBV7-2	TRBJ2-5	CASSLRDTPDF	TGTGCCAGCAGCCTCCGGGACACCCCCGACTTC
NA	TRBD1	TRBV25-1	TRBJ2-7	CASSLDRGINYEQYF	TGTGCCAGCAGTTTGGACAGGGGGATCAACTACGAGCAGTACTTC
NA	NA	TRBV28	TRBJ1-4	CASSFAEKLFF	TGTGCCAGCAGTTTTGCGGAAAAACTGTTTTTT
NA	NA	TRBV13	TRBJ2-7	CASSHREAEQYF	TGTGCCAGCAGCCACCGGGAAGCCGAGCAGTACTTC
NA	NA	TRBV20-1	TRBJ2-1	CSASASNEQFF	TGCAGTGCTAGCGCTAGTAATGAGCAGTTCTTC
NA	TRBD2	TRBV19	TRBJ2-7	CASSITRSGGMGEQYF	TGTGCCAGTAGTATTACTAGAAGCGGGGGAATGGGGGAGCAGTACTTC
NA	NA	TRBV18	TRBJ1-2	CASSPPDRIYGYTF	TGTGCCAGCTCACCACCGGACAGAATCTATGGCTACACCTTC
NA	TRBD1	TRBV27	TRBJ2-7	CATQGAGEQYF	TGTGCCACCCAGGGGGCGGGGGAGCAGTACTTC
NA	NA	TRBV4-1	TRBJ2-2	CASSQDPGIAGELFF	TGCGCCAGCAGCCAAGATCCGGGAATCGCCGGGGAGCTGTTTTTT
NA	TRBD1	TRBV29-1	TRBJ2-3	CSVDKDGQVTDTQYF	TGCAGCGTTGATAAGGACGGACAGGTCACAGATACGCAGTATTTT
NA	NA	TRBV28	TRBJ2-3	CASSRWAGLSTDTQYF	TGTGCCAGCAGTAGGTGGGCAGGGCTATCCACAGATACGCAGTATTTT
NA	TRBD1	TRBV18	TRBJ1-2	CASSPVRGLGYTF	TGTGCCAGCTCACCGGTGAGGGGGCTTGGCTACACCTTC
once	TRBD2	TRBV30	TRBJ2-1	CAWSLSSGRDEQFF	TGTGCCTGGAGTCTGTCTAGCGGGAGAGATGAGCAGTTCTTC
NA	NA	TRBV30	TRBJ1-1	CAWSVAGVFAEAFF	TGTGCCTGGAGTGTTGCAGGGGTCTTCGCTGAAGCTTTCTTT
NA	NA	TRBV4-1	TRBJ1-5	CASSQGRQGGQPQHF	TGCGCCAGCAGCCAAGGTCGGCAGGGAGGTCAGCCCCAGCATTTT
NA	TRBD1	TRBV2	TRBJ1-1	CASRAPGQGHRYTEAFF	TGTGCCAGCAGGGCTCCGGGACAGGGGCACCGGTACACTGAAGCTTTCTTT
NA	NA	TRBV5-1	TRBJ2-3	CASSLESTGTDTQYF	TGCGCCAGCAGCTTGGAGAGTACCGGCACAGATACGCAGTATTTT
NA	NA	TRBV9	TRBJ1-2	CASTERGGSRGYTF	TGTGCCAGCACCGAACGGGGGGGGTCGCGTGGCTACACCTTC
NA	TRBD2	TRBV7-6	TRBJ2-1	CASSLASGAVNEQFF	TGTGCCAGCAGCTTAGCTAGCGGGGCTGTGAATGAGCAGTTCTTC
NA	NA	TRBV18	TRBJ2-3	CASSRGRVTDTQYF	TGTGCCAGCTCACGGGGCAGGGTGACAGATACGCAGTATTTT
NA	TRBD1	TRBV7-3	TRBJ1-2	CASSLNPKTGRTGYTF	TGTGCCAGCAGCTTAAACCCAAAGACAGGGAGGACTGGCTACACCTTC
NA	TRBD2	TRBV19	TRBJ2-1	CASSIVGGSSYNEQFF	TGTGCCAGTAGTATAGTCGGGGGGAGCTCCTACAATGAGCAGTTCTTC
NA	TRBD2	TRBV14	TRBJ2-7	CASSRSSGTEQYF	TGTGCCAGCAGTAGGAGCAGCGGGACCGAGCAGTACTTC
NA	NA	TRBV13	TRBJ1-2	CASSPQEGRDGYTF	TGTGCCAGCAGCCCCCAGGAGGGGAGGGATGGCTACACCTTC
NA	TRBD1	TRBV5-4	TRBJ2-1	CASSPTGFPEQFF	TGTGCCAGCAGCCCGACAGGGTTTCCTGAGCAGTTCTTC
NA	NA	TRBV7-9	TRBJ2-3	CASSPSLGEASDTDTQYF	TGTGCCAGCAGCCCAAGTTTAGGCGAAGCGAGCGACACAGATACGCAGTATTTT